These T cell receptor beta chains were read from a single sample in a study of T cell responses to AZD1222 COVID-19 vaccine. Only in-frame clones appear in the TCRdb table, and some are missing; sequencing was by immunoSEQ multiplex PCR. The sample contains about 90,000 clones, less than 85% of which appear only once. The sample consisted of peripheral blood, taken 28 days after the second AZD1222 dose. The receptors come from an adult who received the AZD1222 COVID-19 vaccine. CDR3s include the opening cysteine and the closing phenylalanine or tryptophan. Fields, in order: clone size, V gene, CDR3 length, D gene, J gene, CDR3 DNA, CDR3 protein. The D gene is left open where the match is weak. Only some rows state a clone size, as once, few, many or a class for expanded clones.

>.|TRBV7-7|13|.|TRBJ1-1
TGTGCTAGCAGCCAAATCCTAAAGAGTGAAGCTTTCTTT
CASSQILKSEAFF
>.|TRBV6-4|15|TRBD2|TRBJ2-1
TGTGCCAGCAGTGTCGCGGGGGGTATCTACAATGAGCAGTTCTTC
CASSVAGGIYNEQFF
>.|TRBV5-1|15|TRBD1|TRBJ2-3
TGCGCCAGCAGCTTGTGGGGACAGGGTCCAGATACGCAGTATTTT
CASSLWGQGPDTQYF
>few|TRBV11-3|14|TRBD2|TRBJ2-1
TGTGCCAGCAGTACTAGCGGCTCCTACAATGAGCAGTTCTTC
CASSTSGSYNEQFF
>.|TRBV9|16|.|TRBJ2-2
TGTGCCAGCAGCGTAGCTGGGGGATTTCAGGGCGGGGAGCTGTTTTTT
CASSVAGGFQGGELFF
>once|TRBV27|13|.|TRBJ2-3
TGTGCCAGCAGTGAGACCCGCACAGATACGCAGTATTTT
CASSETRTDTQYF
>medium-sized|TRBV6-5|14|.|TRBJ1-1
TGTGCCAGCGGCCTTCTGGGGGTGGGCACTGAAGCTTTCTTT
CASGLLGVGTEAFF
>.|TRBV18|14|.|TRBJ2-7
TGTGCCAGCTCACCGCCCGGTTCCGGCTACGAGCAGTACTTC
CASSPPGSGYEQYF
>.|TRBV7-9|14|.|TRBJ1-6
TGTGCCAGCAGCTCGACGAGGACAGTTTCACCCCTCCACTTT
CASSSTRTVSPLHF
>.|TRBV19|16|.|TRBJ1-5
TGTGCCAGTAGTATTGCCCAGGGGTTAGGTGGGCAGCCCCAGCATTTT
CASSIAQGLGGQPQHF
>.|TRBV7-6|15|TRBD1|TRBJ2-2
TGTGCCAGCAGCTCTCCGGACAGGGACACCGGGGAGCTGTTTTTT
CASSSPDRDTGELFF
>few|TRBV6-2/TRBV6-3|13|.|TRBJ2-7
TGTGCCAGCAGTTACTTTAAAACCTACGAGCAGTACTTC
CASSYFKTYEQYF
>.|TRBV9|16|TRBD2|TRBJ2-1
TGTGCCAGCAGCGTAGATGCGGGAGGCACCTACAATGAGCAGTTCTTC
CASSVDAGGTYNEQFF
>.|TRBV11-3|13|.|TRBJ2-1
TGTGCCAGCAGTTACAGGGACCCGGGGGAGCAGTTCTTC
CASSYRDPGEQFF
>.|TRBV18|14|.|TRBJ2-5
TGTGCCAGCTCACCCCCTCCCTTTCGAGAGACCCAGTACTTC
CASSPPPFRETQYF
>.|TRBV7-8|18|TRBD2|TRBJ2-6
TGTGCCAGCAGCCCGGGACTAGCGGGAGGGTCTGGGGCCAACGTCCTGACTTTC
CASSPGLAGGSGANVLTF
>.|TRBV28|13|TRBD1|TRBJ1-2
TGTGCCAGCAGATGGCGGGACAGGGATGGCTACACCTTC
CASRWRDRDGYTF
>.|TRBV2|12|.|TRBJ2-5
TGTGCCAGCAGTGAAGAATCCAAGACCCAGTACTTC
CASSEESKTQYF
>.|TRBV25-1|13|.|TRBJ2-3
TGTGCCAGCAGTTTCCAGGGCACAGATACGCAGTATTTT
CASSFQGTDTQYF
>.|TRBV5-1|15|TRBD1|TRBJ2-3
TGCGCCAGCAGCTCCTGGACAGGGGGAACAGATACGCAGTATTTT
CASSSWTGGTDTQYF
>once|TRBV28|14|.|TRBJ1-3
TGTGCCAGCAGTTTAGGGACGTTTGGAAACACCATATATTTT
CASSLGTFGNTIYF
>.|TRBV5-5|17|.|TRBJ2-7
TGTGCCAGCAGCAGGGAACTAAGGGCTGCCGGCTCCTACGAGCAGTACTTC
CASSRELRAAGSYEQYF
>.|TRBV5-6|14|.|TRBJ2-5
TGTGCCAGCAGCATTGGGACAACCCAAGAGACCCAGTACTTC
CASSIGTTQETQYF
>.|TRBV4-1|14|.|TRBJ1-1
TGCGCCAGCAGCCATCGTTCACAGAACACTGAAGCTTTCTTT
CASSHRSQNTEAFF
>.|TRBV7-6|15|TRBD2|TRBJ2-3
TGTGCCAGCAGCCCCTGGACTAGCGAGGGTGATACGCAGTATTTT
CASSPWTSEGDTQYF
>.|TRBV5-4|17|TRBD1|TRBJ2-4
TGTGCCAGCAGCACAGGGACAGCGGCCCTAGCCAAAAACATTCAGTACTTC
CASSTGTAALAKNIQYF
>.|TRBV3-1/TRBV3-2|16|TRBD2|TRBJ2-2
TGTGCCAGCAGCCTGGGACTAGCGGGATTAGGCGGGGAGCTGTTTTTT
CASSLGLAGLGGELFF
>.|TRBV19|15|TRBD2|TRBJ2-5
TGTGCCAGTAGTTCAACTAGCGGGGGCCAAGAGACCCAGTACTTC
CASSSTSGGQETQYF
>.|TRBV6-1|15|TRBD1|TRBJ1-4
TGTGCCAGCAGTGAGAGGGGACAGCTTCCCGAAAAACTGTTTTTT
CASSERGQLPEKLFF
>.|TRBV6-5|11|.|TRBJ1-6
TGTGCCAGCGTCGACTCTTCACCCCTCCACTTT
CASVDSSPLHF
>.|TRBV29-1|15|.|TRBJ2-1
TGCAGCGTTGAAGATGGGGGAGGAACCTACAATGAGCAGTTCTTC
CSVEDGGGTYNEQFF
>few|TRBV19|15|.|TRBJ2-7
TGTGCCAGTAGTATGGACGGCACGACGGGATTGGAGCAGTACTTC
CASSMDGTTGLEQYF
>.|TRBV7-2|16|.|TRBJ1-1
TGTGCCAGCAGCTTAGCTCTTGTGGGTCCGGGAACTGAAGCTTTCTTT
CASSLALVGPGTEAFF
>.|TRBV3-1/TRBV3-2|13|.|TRBJ1-2
TGTGCCAGCAGGCCCCCCGGAGGGTATGGCTACACCTTC
CASRPPGGYGYTF
>medium-sized|TRBV13|15|TRBD2|TRBJ2-1
TGTGCCAGCAGCCCAGCGGGAGGGACGGGGGATGAGCAGTTCTTC
CASSPAGGTGDEQFF
>once|TRBV4-1|16|TRBD2|TRBJ2-1
TGCGCCAGCAGCCAAGTGGGGACTAGCGTTCTTCCTGAGCAGTTCTTC
CASSQVGTSVLPEQFF
>.|TRBV7-3|14|TRBD2|TRBJ2-5
TGTGCCAGCAGCTTAATGGCGGGAGAAGAGACCCAGTACTTC
CASSLMAGEETQYF
>.|TRBV4-1|15|.|TRBJ1-1
TGCGCCAGCAGCCTACGACAGGCTATGAACACTGAAGCTTTCTTT
CASSLRQAMNTEAFF
>.|TRBV28|15|TRBD1|TRBJ2-7
TGTGCCAGCAGTCACGAGGGACAGGGGCGTAGCGAGCAGTACTTC
CASSHEGQGRSEQYF
>few|TRBV6-2/TRBV6-3|13|.|TRBJ1-5
TGTGCCAGCAGTGACAGGACAGCTCAGCCCCAGCATTTT
CASSDRTAQPQHF
>.|TRBV7-9|15|.|TRBJ2-3
TGTGCCAGCAGCTTAGGGACAGTTAGCACAGATACGCAGTATTTT
CASSLGTVSTDTQYF
>.|TRBV15|13|TRBD1|TRBJ1-6
TGTGCCACCAAGGAGGGGGCTCTTTCACCCCTCCACTTT
CATKEGALSPLHF
>.|TRBV5-4|11|.|TRBJ2-1
TGTGCCAGCAGCCGGGTGGGTGAGCAGTTCTTC
CASSRVGEQFF
>few|TRBV12-3/TRBV12-4|13|.|TRBJ1-6
TGTGCCAGCAGTTTAGGGGTTGGTTCACCCCTCCACTTT
CASSLGVGSPLHF
>.|TRBV19|15|TRBD1|TRBJ1-2
TGTGCCAGTAGTTATCGGACAGGGACGGGCTATGGCTACACCTTC
CASSYRTGTGYGYTF
>.|TRBV6-5|13|TRBD1|TRBJ1-2
TGTGCCAGCATCCAGGGACAGGGAAGGAACTACACCTTC
CASIQGQGRNYTF
>.|TRBV11-2|17|TRBD2|TRBJ2-2
TGTGCCAGCAGCTCCCGGACTAGCGGCTTTTCTCCCGGGGAGCTGTTTTTT
CASSSRTSGFSPGELFF
>.|TRBV19|14|.|TRBJ2-2
TGTGCCAGTAGGATTGGGGCCAACACCGGGGAGCTGTTTTTT
CASRIGANTGELFF
>.|TRBV7-3|15|.|TRBJ2-6
TGTGCCAGCAGCCGACCCGATCCAGGGTCAAACGTCCTGACTTTC
CASSRPDPGSNVLTF
>.|TRBV19|11|.|TRBJ2-3
TGTGCCAGTGGTTATACAGATACGCAGTATTTT
CASGYTDTQYF
>once|TRBV2|12|.|TRBJ2-6
TGTGCCAGCAGGGCGGGGGCCAACGTCCTGACTTTC
CASRAGANVLTF
>.|TRBV5-1|16|.|TRBJ2-3
TGCGCCAGCCGATTAGCCATCCGGGGTGGAGGAGATACGCAGTATTTT
CASRLAIRGGGDTQYF
>.|TRBV30|12|.|TRBJ2-3
TGTGCCTGGAGTCTCGTCCCAGATACGCAGTATTTT
CAWSLVPDTQYF
>once|TRBV30|14|.|TRBJ2-1
TGTGCCTGGAGTGTAGGGACTGGCTACAATGAGCAGTTCTTC
CAWSVGTGYNEQFF
>.|TRBV28|16|.|TRBJ2-5
TGTGCCAGCAGTTTGGGGCAGAACCTGGGGGGAGAGACCCAGTACTTC
CASSLGQNLGGETQYF
>.|TRBV18|19|TRBD1|TRBJ1-1
TGTGCCAGCTCACCACGTCCGCCCCAGACAGGGGCGATGAACACTGAAGCTTTCTTT
CASSPRPPQTGAMNTEAFF
>.|TRBV11-3|14|TRBD2|TRBJ2-7
TGTGCCAGCAGCTTGGGCGGGAGTAGGGACGAGCAGTACTTC
CASSLGGSRDEQYF
>.|TRBV3-1/TRBV3-2|15|.|TRBJ2-2
TGTGCCAGCAGCCAAGAACCGCCGAACACCGGGGAGCTGTTTTTT
CASSQEPPNTGELFF
>.|TRBV28|16|TRBD2|TRBJ2-2
TGTGCCAGCAGTTCACTAGCGGGAGGGAACACCGGGGAGCTGTTTTTT
CASSSLAGGNTGELFF